This record concerns one T cell receptor (beta chain) sequence. Antigen unknown. Researchers used 5'RACE with constant-segment primers to make TCR alpha and TCR beta cDNA libraries that carry sample barcodes and UMIs. Each CDR3 protein is one row after TCRdb ran MiXCR on the 5' RACE reads. The repertoire consists of under 200,000 distinct CDR3 sequences, with around a tenth occurring once and the leading ten covering approximately 3.8%. This record belongs to a study of T-cell memory formation after mild COVID-19. Overall study: TCR clusters were mostly donor specific.

There are 15 residues in the CDR3. Germline values: CDR1 MNHEY, CDR2 SVGAGI. J was trimmed by 3 bases and V by 0 bases; bases with no gene match: 2. Study-level results: Mainly in CM and EM were contracting CD4+ clones; CD8+ were in EMRA.

The TCR sequence derives from a man aged 18 to 30 who had mild COVID-19 (a few samples of this study predate the infection). Cell type and time point are not known. Sequencing was performed on PBMCs or a T cell subset sorted from them (not recorded which). This sequence joins TRBV6-5 and TRBJ2-1, with 7 bases fitting TRBD2. The CDR3 region is CASSYSGTNYNEQFF. The CDR3 DNA sequence: TGTGCCAGCAGTTACTCCGGGACTAACTACAATGAGCAGTTCTTC.